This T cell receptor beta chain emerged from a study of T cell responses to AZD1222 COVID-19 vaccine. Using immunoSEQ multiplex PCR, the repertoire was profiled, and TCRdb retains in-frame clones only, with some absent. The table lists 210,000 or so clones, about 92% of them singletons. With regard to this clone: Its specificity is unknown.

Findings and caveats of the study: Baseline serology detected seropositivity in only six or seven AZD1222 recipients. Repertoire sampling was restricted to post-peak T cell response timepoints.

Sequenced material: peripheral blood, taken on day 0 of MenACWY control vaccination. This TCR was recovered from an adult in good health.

The DNA of the CDR3 is TGTGCCAGCTCACCCTCCGGACAGGGGTCTAATTCACCCCTCCACTTT. Its protein product is CASSPSGQGSNSPLHF. The rearrangement links TRBV18 to TRBJ1-6, with TRBD1 matching over 9 bases. The CDR3 sequence is 16 residues long. Losses at the gene ends were 3 bases for V and 6 bases for J; bases not matched to a gene: 6. Looked up from germline, CDR1 is KGHSH and CDR2 is LQKENI.